These 28 T cell receptor beta chains were sequenced from one sample in a study of T cells in Graves' hyperthyroidism and ophthalmopathy. Authors of the study amplified TCR beta CDR3 regions from RNA transcripts. HTBI primers were used for first-round RT-PCR of the TCR CDR3. One entry per CDR3 protein, called by TCRdb with MiXCR from the multiplex PCR reads. The table lists about 700,000 distinct CDR3 sequences, 45% of them singletons. The sample taken for sequencing was peripheral blood or thyroid tissue (not recorded which). The receptors shown here come from an adult man with Graves' disease, either hyperthyroidism or ophthalmopathy (not recorded which).

The sample holds many counts of this clonotype. V gene TRBV9 combines with J gene TRBJ2-7; D is undetermined. This CDR3 is built from 11 residues. Germline V gives CDR1 SGDLS, CDR2 YYNGEE. Trimming left V 4 bases short and J 6 bases short, with 8 bases between. The CDR3 is CASSSRGEQYF. CDR3 nucleotides: TGTGCCAGCAGCTCCCGCGGCGAGCAGTACTTC. The full variable domain, its missing parts supplied by reference TRBV9 and TRBJ2-7, is DSGVTQTPKHLITATGQRVTLRCSPRSGDLSVYWYQQSLDQGLQFLIQYYNGEERAKGNILERFSAQQFPDLHSELNLSSLELGDSALYFCASSSRGEQYFGPGTRLTVT.

The CDR3 DNA follows: TGTGCCAGCAGCTTAGCGGGGCAGGGGTCTGGGGCCAACGTCCTGACTTTC. Its protein product is CASSLAGQGSGANVLTF. The V and J genes are TRBV7-2 and TRBJ2-6, with D perhaps matching TRBD1 (6 bases). The V and J ends lost 0 bases and 1 base respectively, with 10 bases between them. Germline V lookup: CDR1 SGHTA, CDR2 FQGNSA. CDR3 length equals 17 residues.

Many counts were recorded for this clonotype. The chain has TRBV5-6 and TRBJ2-5; D not resolved. This CDR3 has 15 amino acids. V dropped 0 bases and J dropped 3 bases, with 12 bases sitting between them. Per the germline V gene, CDR1 is SGHDT and CDR2 is YYEEEE. The chain's CDR3 is CASSLDAIQEETQYF. In DNA form, the CDR3 reads TGTGCCAGCAGCTTGGATGCGATCCAAGAAGAGACCCAGTACTTC.

The rearrangement joins TRBV6-5 to TRBJ2-7, with 11 bases matching TRBD1. Germline V gene data show CDR1 as MNHEY and CDR2 as SVGAGI. The CDR3 consists of 15 residues. V gave up 4 bases and J gave up 9 bases; unmatched junction bases: 11. CDR3 loop: CASSLSGTGGVRQYF. CDR3 nucleotide sequence: TGTGCCAGCAGTTTATCCGGGACAGGGGGAGTGCGGCAGTACTTC.

This chain uses TRBV29-1 with TRBJ2-2; 11 bases align to TRBD1. Germline CDR1 is SQVTM and CDR2 is ANQGSEA. J lost 5 bases, V lost 7 bases, and 6 bases had no gene match. The CDR3 extends over 14 amino acids. CDR3 sequence (DNA): TGCAGCGCCGGACAGGGGGCGCAGACCGGGGAGCTGTTTTTT. This sequence encodes CSAGQGAQTGELFF.

This CDR3 is CATSSDRYGYTF. The CDR3 nucleotides read TGTGCCACCAGCTCGGACAGATACGGCTACACCTTC. This chain connects TRBV24-1 to TRBJ1-2; TRBD1 is a possible D gene (6 bases). Looked up from germline, CDR1 is KGHDR and CDR2 is SFDVKD. The length of the CDR3 is 12 residues. V was shortened by 7 bases and J by 8 bases, with 13 bases between the two germline ends.

This clonotype was seen a handful of times. The CDR3 DNA follows: TGTGCCAGCAGTGCCAGACAGGGACAATACTCCTACGAGCAGTACTTC. It yields the protein CASSARQGQYSYEQYF. J is TRBJ2-7 and V is TRBV9; 7 bases map to TRBD1. The CDR3 runs 16 residues. V trimming: 5 bases; J trimming: 0 bases; junction bases outside the gene matches: 11. From germline, CDR1 is SGDLS and CDR2 YYNGEE.

This clonotype was counted many times. This chain joins TRBV20-1 and TRBJ1-4; D remains unclear. Between the trimmed V and J ends, which lost 0 bases and 5 bases, there was a span of 10 bases. The CDR3 is made up of 14 amino acids. Germline V lookup: CDR1 DFQATT, CDR2 SNEGSKA (reference sequence). The CDR3 bases are TGCAGTGCTAGAGACGCAGGACGAAATGAAAAACTGTTTTTT. Residues: CSARDAGRNEKLFF.

The V call is TRBV20-1, the J call TRBJ1-5; D not resolved. The V end was cut by 3 bases, the J end by 5 bases, with 17 bases between. CDR1 and CDR2 from the germline V gene are DFQATT and SNEGSKA (reference sequence). CDR3 length: 15 amino acids. The DNA of the CDR3 is TGCAGTGCTAGCCGGGAGGGCTCCGGATATCAGCCCCAGCATTTT. The encoded protein is CSASREGSGYQPQHF.

This chain connects TRBV29-1 to TRBJ1-5; TRBD1 matches at 7 bases. The V segment lost 2 bases and the J segment 4 bases; nucleotides outside the gene matches: 2. Germline V CDR1 and CDR2: SQVTM, ANQGSEA. CDR3 length: 13 residues. CDR3 protein: CSVELTGNQPQHF. The CDR3 DNA is TGCAGCGTTGAACTGACAGGGAATCAGCCCCAGCATTTT.

This clonotype was seen a few times. CDR3 residues: CASSEALQGDSPLHF. DNA for the CDR3: TGTGCCAGCAGTGAGGCCCTACAGGGGGATTCACCCCTCCACTTT. The chain couples TRBV25-1 to TRBJ1-6; 8 bases match TRBD1. The CDR3 length is 15 residues. V was pared by 3 bases and J by 8 bases, with 6 bases of the junction left unmatched. In germline, CDR1 is MGHDK, CDR2 SYGVNS.

V gene TRBV9 combines with J gene TRBJ1-1, with D maybe TRBD1 (5 bases). V was clipped by 5 bases and J by 3 bases, with 20 bases between them. Germline V gives CDR1 SGDLS, CDR2 YYNGEE. This CDR3 has 16 residues. In DNA, the CDR3 is TGTGCCAGCAGTGAAGAGGGATGGAGGGGAGACACTGAAGCTTTCTTT. This translates into CASSEEGWRGDTEAFF.

The V gene is TRBV20-1, the J gene TRBJ1-5; the match to TRBD1 covers 8 bases. The V and J ends lost 6 bases and 4 bases, in that order; junction bases with no gene match: 2. Germline V gene lookup returns CDR1 DFQATT and CDR2 SNEGSKA (reference sequence). The CDR3 runs to 12 residues. Here the CDR3 DNA reads TGCAGTGCCCACAGGGGGAATCAGCCCCAGCATTTT. This codes for CSAHRGNQPQHF.

This clonotype was observed a handful of times. The chain uses TRBV20-1 and TRBJ1-2, with D possibly matching TRBD1 (5 bases). Trimming left V 4 bases short and J 0 bases short, with 15 bases between. The CDR3 covers 15 residues. The germline CDR1 and CDR2 sequences are DFQATT and SNEGSKA (reference sequence). This CDR3 is CSAIAPGNSNYGYTF. The CDR3 bases are TGCAGTGCTATAGCCCCAGGGAACTCTAACTATGGCTACACCTTC.

V is TRBV19 and J is TRBJ2-7, with D tentatively TRBD1 (6 bases). CDR3 length: 14 amino acids. V lost 5 bases to trimming and J lost 5 bases, with 16 bases between them. CDR1 LNHDA and CDR2 SQIVND come from the germline V gene (reference sequence). CDR3 loop: CASSRKGQGHEQYF. CDR3 nucleotide sequence: TGTGCCAGTAGTCGGAAGGGGCAGGGGCACGAGCAGTACTTC.

The V call is TRBV7-2, the J call TRBJ1-4, with unresolved D. The V gene's germline CDR1 is SGHTA and CDR2 FQGNSA. V lost 7 bases, J lost 7 bases, and 16 bases lay in between. CDR3 length: 14 residues. The CDR3 is CASNEPPSFEKLFF. The CDR3 DNA sequence: TGTGCCAGCAACGAACCCCCGAGTTTTGAAAAACTGTTTTTT. The full variable domain, its missing parts supplied by reference TRBV7-2 and TRBJ1-4, is GAGVSQSPSNKVTEKGKDVELRCDPISGHTALYWYRQSLGQGLEFLIYFQGNSAPDKSGLPSDRFSAERTGGSVSTLTIQRTQQEDSAVYLCASNEPPSFEKLFFGSGTQLSVL.

This clonotype was counted ten times or more. This chain joins TRBV15 and TRBJ2-5; no clear D gene. CDR1 and CDR2 from the germline V gene are LNHNV and YYDKDF (reference sequence). The length of the CDR3 is 13 residues. V lost 3 bases and J 1 base, leaving 6 bases between the germline ends. This CDR3 is CATSRDGQETQYF. The CDR3 DNA is TGTGCCACCAGCAGGGATGGCCAAGAGACCCAGTACTTC.

This clonotype showed up just once. This chain uses TRBV4-1 with TRBJ1-6, with D hard to call. CDR1 and CDR2 (germline): MGHRA, YSYEKL. This CDR3 is built from 16 residues. The V end lost 1 base, the J end lost 3 bases, and 10 bases lay between the germline ends. DNA for the CDR3: TGCGCCAGCAGCCAAGCCCGTGGACTCTATAATTCACCCCTCCACTTT. Protein: CASSQARGLYNSPLHF.

The sample holds many counts of this clonotype. The CDR3 nucleotides are TGCAGTGCAAGGGACAGGGGATACGGCAATCAGCCCCAGCATTTT. This codes for CSARDRGYGNQPQHF. The V and J genes are TRBV20-1 and TRBJ1-5; 10 nucleotides match TRBD1. J lost 2 bases, V lost 6 bases, and 7 bases had no gene match. Germline assignment: CDR1 DFQATT and CDR2 SNEGSKA (reference sequence). This CDR3 has 15 residues.

V and J are TRBV2 and TRBJ2-7; 12 bases are a match to TRBD2. Germline V gene sequence: CDR1 SNHLY, CDR2 FYNNEI. V trimming: 7 bases; J trimming: 3 bases; junction bases outside the gene matches: 1. The CDR3 sequence is 13 residues long. CDR3 sequence: CASKGLAGYEQYF. CDR3 nucleotides: TGTGCCAGCAAGGGACTAGCGGGCTACGAGCAGTACTTC. Full variable domain (missing parts from reference TRBV2 and TRBJ2-7): EPEVTQTPSHQVTQMGQEVILRCVPISNHLYFYWYRQILGQKVEFLVSFYNNEISEKSEIFDDQFSVERPDGSNFTLKIRSTKLEDSAMYFCASKGLAGYEQYFGPGTRLTVT.

This clonotype was observed a few times. This chain links TRBV7-2 with TRBJ2-7; 7 bases align to TRBD2. There are 15 residues in the CDR3. The J segment lost 2 bases and the V segment lost 5 bases, leaving 9 bases of the junction unmatched. Looked up from germline, CDR1 is SGHTA and CDR2 is FQGNSA. CDR3 amino acids: CASSQGEGSPYEQYF. The CDR3 DNA reads TGTGCCAGCAGCCAAGGGGAGGGGAGCCCCTACGAGCAGTACTTC.

The J gene is TRBJ1-2, the V gene TRBV29-1, with D tentatively TRBD1 (5 bases). This CDR3 is 14 amino acids long. Germline CDR1 is SQVTM and CDR2 is ANQGSEA. V lost 6 bases and J lost 4, with 18 bases in between. As DNA, the CDR3 is TGCAGCGTCCCGGGCCCGCGGGGGTCCTATGGCTACACCTTC. Amino acid sequence: CSVPGPRGSYGYTF.

This chain joins TRBV16 and TRBJ1-5; tentative D call: TRBD1 (6 bases). V was clipped by 7 bases and J by 3 bases, with 10 bases between them. The CDR3 contains 13 residues. Germline V lookup: CDR1 KGHSY, CDR2 FQNENV. CDR3: CASTWTANQPQHF. CDR3 sequence (DNA): TGTGCCAGCACCTGGACAGCCAATCAGCCCCAGCATTTT.

Many counts were recorded for this clonotype. This chain links TRBV29-1 with TRBJ1-1; no clear D gene. Germline CDR1 SQVTM, CDR2 ANQGSEA. The CDR3 totals 13 residues. V was trimmed by 5 bases and J by 3 bases, leaving 13 bases between them. CDR3 in DNA: TGCAGCGTTTGCGAGAACTGGGACACTGAAGCTTTCTTT. The encoded protein is CSVCENWDTEAFF.

The DNA of the CDR3 is TGTGCCAGCAGCTTAGATAGGGGTGGGGCTTTCCAAGAGACCCAGTACTTC. Its translation: CASSLDRGGAFQETQYF. This sequence joins TRBV7-9 and TRBJ2-5; weak D call: TRBD1 (5 bases). This CDR3 region has 17 residues. CDR1 and CDR2 (germline): SEHNR, FQNEAQ (reference sequence). The V end was cut by 1 base, the J end by 1 base, with 16 bases between.

This clonotype has a handful of counts. This chain uses TRBV5-1 with TRBJ2-2, with 7 bases matching TRBD1. Trimming removed 3 bases from V and 7 bases from J; junction bases left unmatched: 9. CDR3 size: 15 residues. The V gene's germline CDR1 is SGHRS and CDR2 YFSETQ. The chain's CDR3 is CASSSTTGFVGELFF. The CDR3 nucleotides are TGCGCCAGCAGCTCGACGACAGGGTTTGTCGGGGAGCTGTTTTTT.

This rearrangement joins TRBV7-8 to TRBJ2-3; 7 bases line up with TRBD2. The CDR3 has 17 residues. Germline V CDR1 and CDR2: SGHVS, FQNEAQ. V lost 6 bases and J lost 0; bases outside the gene matches: 12. The CDR3 DNA sequence: TGTGCCAGCAGTGATGGTTCGCGGGGGAGGAGCACAGATACGCAGTATTTT. This encodes CASSDGSRGRSTDTQYF. The variable domain in full, with the rest retrieved from reference TRBV7-8 and TRBJ2-3, is GAGVSQSPRYKVAKRGQDVALRCDPISGHVSLFWYQQALGQGPEFLTYFQNEAQLDKSGLPSDRFFAERPEGSVSTLKIQRTQQEDSAVYLCASSDGSRGRSTDTQYFGPGTRLTVL.

The chain employs TRBV15 and TRBJ1-5, with 11 bases fitting TRBD1. The CDR3 spans 17 residues. V dropped 3 bases and J dropped 7; count of bases not matched to a gene: 11. CDR1 LNHNV and CDR2 YYDKDF come from the germline V gene (reference sequence). The CDR3 protein is CATSSDPRTGGDQPQHF. In DNA, the CDR3 is TGTGCCACCAGCAGTGATCCTCGGACAGGGGGCGACCAGCCCCAGCATTTT.